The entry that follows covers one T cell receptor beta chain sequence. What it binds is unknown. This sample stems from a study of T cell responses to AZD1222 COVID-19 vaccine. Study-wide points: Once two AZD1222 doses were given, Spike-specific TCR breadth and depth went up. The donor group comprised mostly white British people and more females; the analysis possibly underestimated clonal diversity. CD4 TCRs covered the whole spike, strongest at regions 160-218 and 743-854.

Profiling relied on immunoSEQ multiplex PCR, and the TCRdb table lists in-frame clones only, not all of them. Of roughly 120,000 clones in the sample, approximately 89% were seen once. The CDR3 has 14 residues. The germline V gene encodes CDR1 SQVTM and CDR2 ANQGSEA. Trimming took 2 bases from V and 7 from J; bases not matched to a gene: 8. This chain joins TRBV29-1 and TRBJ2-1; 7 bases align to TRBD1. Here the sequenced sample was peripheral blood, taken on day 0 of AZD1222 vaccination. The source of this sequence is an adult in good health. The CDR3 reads CSVEKGAPGNEQFF. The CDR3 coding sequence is TGCAGCGTTGAAAAGGGGGCGCCGGGGAATGAGCAGTTCTTC.